These T cell receptor beta chains were read from a single sample in a study of blood T cell repertoires in COVID-19. TCRdb's copy holds only in-frame clones and misses some; the assay was immunoSEQ multiplex PCR. Of roughly 190,000 clones listed, roughly 85% are singletons. Sequences were obtained from peripheral blood. The receptors were sampled from a man in his fifties or sixties with active or convalescent COVID-19. Both conserved end residues are part of each CDR3. A D gene is named only where the DNA matches it firmly. Part of the rows lack a size; the others show once, few, many or a class for expanded clones.

d_gene	abundance	v_gene	j_gene	CDR3nt	CDR3aa
TRBD1	.	TRBV5-6	TRBJ2-2	TGTGCCAGCAGCCTGGACAGGGAACGTTACACCGGGGAGCTGTTTTTT	CASSLDRERYTGELFF
TRBD1	.	TRBV2	TRBJ1-5	TGTGCCAGCAGAGGGACAGGGGCTCAGCCCCAGCATTTT	CASRGTGAQPQHF
.	.	TRBV7-9	TRBJ2-7	TGTGCCAGCAGCCCCGGGCGGGACTCCGGAGGGGAGCAGTACTTC	CASSPGRDSGGEQYF
.	.	TRBV2	TRBJ1-2	TGTGCCAGCAGTCCAACCGGGACAAGCTATGGCTACACCTTC	CASSPTGTSYGYTF
.	once	TRBV7-3	TRBJ2-3	TGTGCCAGCAGCTTCGGGGTTCGAACAGATACGCAGTATTTT	CASSFGVRTDTQYF
.	.	TRBV19	TRBJ2-7	TGTGCCAGTAGTATAACGGCGGGGGAGCAGTACTTC	CASSITAGEQYF
.	few	TRBV6-5	TRBJ2-7	TGTGCCAGCAGTCGACGCCGCGGGTTTGCCTACGAGCAGTACTTC	CASSRRRGFAYEQYF
TRBD1	.	TRBV2	TRBJ2-5	TGTGCCAGCAGGGGACAGGTTGGATCAGGGGAGACCCAGTACTTC	CASRGQVGSGETQYF
TRBD1	.	TRBV2	TRBJ2-2	TGTGCCAGCAAGGACAGGGGGCTAAATGGCGGGGAGCTGTTTTTT	CASKDRGLNGGELFF
.	.	TRBV12-3/TRBV12-4	TRBJ2-7	TGTGCCAGCAGGCGCGCGGCCTACGAGCAGTACTTC	CASRRAAYEQYF
.	.	TRBV2	TRBJ1-2	TGTGCCAGCAGGCAACGGAGCTATGGCTACACCTTC	CASRQRSYGYTF
TRBD1	once	TRBV9	TRBJ2-2	TGTGCCAGCAGCAAAGGACAGGGCATGAACACCGGGGAGCTGTTTTTT	CASSKGQGMNTGELFF
.	.	TRBV2	TRBJ1-2	TGTGCCAGCAGGGAGGATGCTAACTATGGCTACACCTTC	CASREDANYGYTF
TRBD2	.	TRBV2	TRBJ2-1	TGTGCCAGCAGTCGGACTAGCGGGGGTAACAATGAGCAGTTCTTC	CASSRTSGGNNEQFF
TRBD1	.	TRBV11-2	TRBJ1-2	TGTGCCAGCAGTACAGGGGTGGGGGGCTATGGCTACACCTTC	CASSTGVGGYGYTF
TRBD1	.	TRBV13	TRBJ1-3	TGTGCCAGCAGCCGCGAGGGACAGGTGGCGGCGGACACCATATATTTT	CASSREGQVAADTIYF
TRBD2	once	TRBV3-1/TRBV3-2	TRBJ2-7	TGTGCCAGCAGCCTTGCTAGCGGGCACTACGAGCAGTACTTC	CASSLASGHYEQYF
TRBD1	.	TRBV5-1	TRBJ1-2	TGCGCCAGCAGCTCACAGGGACAGGGGGTCGATGGCTACACCTTC	CASSSQGQGVDGYTF
TRBD1	.	TRBV6-5	TRBJ2-7	TGTGCCACCGTCCCCCGGACAGGCTCCTACGAGCAGTACTTC	CATVPRTGSYEQYF
.	.	TRBV18	TRBJ1-2	TGTGCCAGCTCCCAAACAGCACCGGGCTACACCTTC	CASSQTAPGYTF
.	.	TRBV15	TRBJ1-2	TGTGCCACCAGCAGAGAGGGCATTTCTAACTATGGCTACACCTTC	CATSREGISNYGYTF
.	.	TRBV19	TRBJ1-2	TGTGCCAGTAGCTGGACTTTAACCTCAGAGGGCTACACCTTC	CASSWTLTSEGYTF
TRBD1	.	TRBV4-2	TRBJ1-5	TGTGCCAGCAGCCAATCGAACAGGGGAGTGAGCAATCAGCCCCAGCATTTT	CASSQSNRGVSNQPQHF
.	.	TRBV5-1	TRBJ1-4	TGCGCCAGCAGCTTGGCCACAGGGTATGAAAAACTGTTTTTT	CASSLATGYEKLFF
.	.	TRBV12-3/TRBV12-4	TRBJ1-1	TGTGCCAGCAGTTTAGGGGGCAGGGCTGAAGCTTTCTTT	CASSLGGRAEAFF
TRBD2	.	TRBV5-1	TRBJ2-1	TGCGCCAGCAGCTCCCAGCGGGGGGAAATACTCAGAAAGACACAGCAGTTCTTC	CASSSQRGEILRKTQQFF
.	.	TRBV28	TRBJ1-3	TGTGCCAGCAGCCGGGTTGACAGCTCTGGAAACACCATATATTTT	CASSRVDSSGNTIYF
.	.	TRBV27	TRBJ1-5	TGTGCCAGCAGTTTAAGGCAGGGTTTCAATCAGCCCCAGCATTTT	CASSLRQGFNQPQHF
TRBD1	.	TRBV5-1	TRBJ1-1	TGCGCCAGCGCGCCCGGGACAGTGAACACTGAAGCTTTCTTT	CASAPGTVNTEAFF
TRBD1	.	TRBV11-2	TRBJ1-1	TGTGCCAGCAGCTTACATTACAGGGGCCTCTTATTGAACACTGAAGCTTTCTTT	CASSLHYRGLLLNTEAFF
TRBD2	.	TRBV19	TRBJ2-7	TGTGCCAGTAGTTACCCTGGACTAGCGGGGGGTGAGCAGTACTTC	CASSYPGLAGGEQYF
.	few	TRBV4-2	TRBJ1-5	TGTGCCAGCAGCCAATATCTCAGGGGCAGTTTGGGGAATCAGCCCCAGCATTTT	CASSQYLRGSLGNQPQHF
.	.	TRBV12-5	TRBJ1-1	TGTGCTAGTGGTTTGTCGACAGGAGACACTGAAGCTTTCTTT	CASGLSTGDTEAFF
.	.	TRBV6-1	TRBJ1-2	TGTGCCAGCAGTGAAGTCAGCTATGGCTACACCTTC	CASSEVSYGYTF
.	.	TRBV19	TRBJ1-1	TGTGCCAGTAGTCTCTTCGGGACTGAAGCTTTCTTT	CASSLFGTEAFF
.	.	TRBV5-4	TRBJ2-3	TGTGCCAGCAGCTTCGGGGGGCCGGGGACAGATACGCAGTATTTT	CASSFGGPGTDTQYF
.	once	TRBV29-1	TRBJ1-1	TGCAGCGTTCGGGGGACCACTGAAGCTTTCTTT	CSVRGTTEAFF
TRBD1	.	TRBV3-1/TRBV3-2	TRBJ2-5	TGTGCCAGCAGCCAAGGTCGGACAGGGGGCTCAGAGACCCAGTACTTC	CASSQGRTGGSETQYF
.	.	TRBV7-9	TRBJ2-1	TGTGCCAGCAGCCTGATGGAGCTCGAGCAGTTCTTC	CASSLMELEQFF
.	.	TRBV18	TRBJ2-1	TGTGCCAGCTCACCGGACGGGGCCCGGGGGATCTTC	CASSPDGARGIF
TRBD2	few	TRBV11-2	TRBJ2-1	TGTGCCAGCAGCCCGCGGGGGGGCGCCTACAATGAGCAGTTCTTC	CASSPRGGAYNEQFF
.	.	TRBV28	TRBJ2-7	TGTGCCAGCACTGACAGCCCCTACGAGCAGTACTTC	CASTDSPYEQYF
.	.	TRBV3-1/TRBV3-2	TRBJ2-5	TGTGCCAGCAGCCAAGAAGGAGGTCGGGGGACCCAGTACTTC	CASSQEGGRGTQYF
TRBD2	.	TRBV9	TRBJ2-5	TGTGCCAGCAGCCTACCAGGGACTAGCGGGGGGATCCTCCAAGAGACCCAGTACTTC	CASSLPGTSGGILQETQYF
.	.	TRBV19	TRBJ2-6	TGTGCCAGTATTCGGGGATCCTCTGGGGCCAACGTCCTGACTTTC	CASIRGSSGANVLTF
TRBD1	once	TRBV29-1	TRBJ1-1	TGCAGCGTCCAGGGACAGATGAACACTGAAGCTTTCTTT	CSVQGQMNTEAFF
TRBD1	.	TRBV6-5	TRBJ1-5	TGTGCCAGCAGCCGGGACAGCTATCAGCCCCAGCATTTT	CASSRDSYQPQHF
.	.	TRBV27	TRBJ2-6	TGTGCCAGCAGTGCCACGGAGAGCTCTGGGGCCAACGTCCTGACTTTC	CASSATESSGANVLTF
.	.	TRBV7-2	TRBJ2-3	TGTGCCAGCAGCTTAGTCGGCACAGATACGCAGTATTTT	CASSLVGTDTQYF
TRBD1	.	TRBV15	TRBJ1-1	TGTGCCACCAGCAGAGCCCATGGACAGGGGAACACTGAAGCTTTCTTT	CATSRAHGQGNTEAFF
.	.	TRBV19	TRBJ1-5	TGTGCCAGTAGGCAATCTGGAGATACCGGCAATCAGCCCCAGCATTTT	CASRQSGDTGNQPQHF
TRBD2	.	TRBV11-1	TRBJ2-5	TGTGCCAGCAGACAGCTAGCGGGGGAAGAGACCCAGTACTTC	CASRQLAGEETQYF
.	.	TRBV27	TRBJ2-3	TGTGCCAGCAGTTTAACAGGGAGGGGCACAGATACGCAGTATTTT	CASSLTGRGTDTQYF
TRBD1	.	TRBV24-1	TRBJ1-6	TGTGCCACCAGTGGGGACAGGGATGTGGTTAATTCACCCCTCCACTTT	CATSGDRDVVNSPLHF
TRBD2	.	TRBV10-1	TRBJ2-5	TGCGCCAGCAGTGAGTCGACTAGCGGGGGGCAAGAGACCCAGTACTTC	CASSESTSGGQETQYF
.	.	TRBV27	TRBJ1-1	TGTGCCAGCAGAGGCACAGTATCAGAGACCAAAGCTAACCATGAGATGAACACTGAAGCTTTCTTT	CASRGTVSETKANHEMNTEAFF
.	.	TRBV24-1	TRBJ1-1	TGTGCCACCAGTGCCGCGTCTAGGGCTGGGGGGGGCACTGAAGCTTTCTTT	CATSAASRAGGGTEAFF
TRBD1	.	TRBV5-1	TRBJ2-6	TGCGCCAGCAGTAGCGGGACAGGGGCATCTGGGGCCAACGTCCTGACTTTC	CASSSGTGASGANVLTF
TRBD1	.	TRBV2	TRBJ2-2	TGTGCCAGCAGTGGGCAGGGGGCGCAGACCGGGGAGCTGTTTTTT	CASSGQGAQTGELFF
TRBD1	once	TRBV6-6	TRBJ1-5	TGTGCCAGCAGAACCCCGGGACAGGGGGTTTATCAGCCCCAGCATTTT	CASRTPGQGVYQPQHF